The sequence of this T cell receptor (beta chain) was determined in a study of cytomegalovirus exposure and HLA in healthy donors. Study overall: Earlier results showed some 120 million unique TCR beta sequences derived from approximately 170 million T cells.

PCR was performed using 60 Vbeta and 13 Jbeta primers. Some clones are missing from TCRdb's copy, which holds only in-frame ones; the method was immunoSEQ multiplex PCR. The sample carries about 84,000 clones, about 60% recorded once. Study-level points and caveats: The listing of roughly 160 TCR beta chains classed them as cytomegalovirus-associated.

Worth noting for this clone: As yet, its antigen is unknown.

Germline V gene lookup returns CDR1 SGHVS and CDR2 FQNEAQ. The germline V and J ends were trimmed by 4 bases and 5 bases, with 14 bases remaining between them. There are 14 residues in the CDR3. The receptor comes from a woman aged 40 to 49 in good health and CMV-seropositive. V gene TRBV7-8 combines with J gene TRBJ2-5, with a tentative D call TRBD1 (6 bases). Material: PBMCs. The CDR3 here is CASSSGVGAETQYF. CDR3 bases: TGTGCCAGCAGCTCAGGGGTAGGGGCGGAGACCCAGTACTTC. Supplemented by reference TRBV7-8 and TRBJ2-5, the full variable domain reads GAGVSQSPRYKVAKRGQDVALRCDPISGHVSLFWYQQALGQGPEFLTYFQNEAQLDKSGLPSDRFFAERPEGSVSTLKIQRTQQEDSAVYLCASSSGVGAETQYFGPGTRLLVL.